This T cell receptor (beta chain) was sequenced during a study of cytomegalovirus exposure and HLA in healthy donors. Trimming stripped 3 bases from V and 3 bases from J, with 15 bases between. From germline, CDR1 is MGHRA and CDR2 YSYEKL. The CDR3 totals 15 residues. 60 Vbeta and 13 Jbeta primers were used in PCR. TCRdb's table, derived via immunoSEQ multiplex PCR, lists solely in-frame clones and lacks some. The specimen's table records some 41,000 clones. The sequencing input was PBMCs. The chain links TRBV4-1 to TRBJ2-7, with a weak D call TRBD2 (5 bases). This TCR came from a male donor in good health and CMV-seronegative. CDR3 sequence: CASSQSQSAGYEQYF. Written as DNA, the CDR3 is TGCGCCAGCAGCCAGTCGCAGTCCGCGGGCTACGAGCAGTACTTC.